The 23 T cell receptor beta chains below were found in one sample sequenced in a study of early T cells in non-severe SARS-CoV-2 infection. TCRdb re-called the 5' RACE reads with MiXCR, one entry per CDR3 protein. The sample has 35,000 to 45,000 distinct CDR3 sequences, more than 9% seen once. Sequenced input: whole blood. These receptors all stem from an adult who was a healthcare worker with PCR-confirmed SARS-CoV-2 infection or an uninfected control (not recorded which).

In its sample, this clonotype was seen many times. The rearrangement joins TRBV20-1 to TRBJ2-1; 10 positions match TRBD2. The CDR3 is made up of 15 amino acids. The ends lost 4 bases at V and 9 bases at J; junction bases unmatched: 12. Germline V lookup: CDR1 DFQATT, CDR2 SNEGSKA (reference sequence). This CDR3 is CSAMRAGGIGIEQFF. In DNA form, the CDR3 reads TGCAGTGCTATGCGAGCGGGGGGGATTGGTATTGAGCAGTTCTTC.

This clonotype was seen at least ten times. The CDR3 DNA reads TGCAGCGTTGGGGACAGCTCTGGAAACACCATATATTTT. It is translated as CSVGDSSGNTIYF. The chain links TRBV29-1 to TRBJ1-3, with 7 positions matching TRBD1. CDR1 is SQVTM and CDR2 is ANQGSEA in the germline V gene. The V segment lost 4 bases and the J segment 0 bases; nucleotides outside the gene matches: 0. This CDR3 contains 13 residues.

This clonotype was seen more than once but under ten times. This chain uses TRBV6-2 or TRBV6-3 with TRBJ2-2, with TRBD2 as a possible D gene (5 bases). This CDR3 is 14 amino acids long. Germline assignment: CDR1 MNHEY and CDR2 SVGEGT. V was trimmed by 2 bases and J by 8 bases, leaving 12 bases between them. CDR3 sequence: CASSYSSVSGELFF. DNA of the CDR3: TGTGCCAGCAGTTACAGTAGCGTGTCGGGGGAGCTGTTTTTT.

This clonotype was counted between two and nine times. J is TRBJ2-7 and V is TRBV5-1; D perhaps matches TRBD2 (5 bases). The V end lost 7 bases, the J end lost 3 bases, and 11 bases lay between the germline ends. The CDR3 is 12 residues long. Looked up from germline, CDR1 is SGHRS and CDR2 is YFSETQ. CDR3 protein: CASGEGLYEQYF. The DNA for the CDR3 is TGCGCCAGCGGTGAGGGCCTCTACGAGCAGTACTTC.

In DNA form, the CDR3 reads TGCGCCAGCAGCTTGGCGAGCGGGCTTAACTATGGCTACACCTTC. Translation gives CASSLASGLNYGYTF. The chain is built from TRBV5-1 and TRBJ1-2; no definite D call. Trimming removed 0 bases at V and 1 base at J, with 10 bases between. Germline values: CDR1 SGHRS, CDR2 YFSETQ. This CDR3 has 15 residues.

This chain joins TRBV10-3 and TRBJ2-1; 7 bases align to TRBD1. After removal of 7 bases from V and 8 bases from J, the junction contained 11 bases not matched to a gene. From germline, CDR1 is ENHRY and CDR2 SYGVKD. The CDR3 extends over 14 amino acids. Here the CDR3 reads CAIKGTALSDEQFF. The CDR3 DNA sequence: TGTGCCATCAAGGGGACAGCCCTAAGTGATGAGCAGTTCTTC.

This clonotype was picked up many times. The rearrangement links TRBV6-5 to TRBJ1-1; TRBD1 matches at 7 bases. Germline CDR1 reads MNHEY; CDR2 reads SVGAGI. The trim removed 7 bases at V and 4 bases at J, leaving 6 bases unmatched. The CDR3 covers 13 residues. The CDR3 loop is CASNTGAATEAFF. CDR3 bases: TGTGCCAGCAATACAGGGGCGGCCACTGAAGCTTTCTTT.

This clonotype was counted between two and nine times. The J gene is TRBJ2-5, the V gene TRBV4-2; 11 bases line up with TRBD2. Per the germline V gene, CDR1 is LGHNA and CDR2 is YNFKEQ. The CDR3 loop spans 19 amino acids. V shed 2 bases, J shed 4 bases, and the junction held 15 bases outside the gene matches. CDR3 residues: CASSQPPLLAGGGRETQYF. CDR3 in DNA: TGTGCCAGCAGCCAACCTCCACTCCTAGCGGGAGGTGGAAGAGAGACCCAGTACTTC.

This chain uses TRBV6-1 with TRBJ2-3, with 10 bases fitting TRBD1. Germline trimming cut 4 bases from V and 5 bases from J; bases unmatched to any gene: 3. The CDR3 is 14 residues long. CDR1 is MNHNS, CDR2 SASEGT, per germline. This CDR3 is CASSVTGGRDTQYF. DNA for the CDR3: TGTGCCAGCAGTGTGACAGGGGGCAGAGATACGCAGTATTTT.

This clonotype occurred many times. This chain connects TRBV7-9 to TRBJ2-3; D is possibly TRBD2 (5 bases). The V and J ends lost 3 bases and 2 bases respectively, with 12 bases between them. The CDR3 runs to 15 residues. From germline, CDR1 is SEHNR and CDR2 FQNEAQ (reference sequence). The CDR3 nucleotides read TGTGCCAGCAGCTTGCGCGGGCAGGACACAGATACGCAGTATTTT. Encoded protein: CASSLRGQDTDTQYF.

This clonotype occurred a few times. V is TRBV7-9 and J is TRBJ2-7, with 10 bases lining up with TRBD2. Germline lookup yields CDR1 SEHNR and CDR2 FQNEAQ (reference sequence). V lost 1 base to trimming and J lost 2 bases; unmatched junction nucleotides: 2. The CDR3 is 15 amino acids. The CDR3 DNA follows: TGTGCCAGCAGCTTAGGAGCGGGGGGGCCCTACGAGCAGTACTTC. Residues: CASSLGAGGPYEQYF.

This clonotype has a count of ten or more. The chain is built from TRBV6-2 or TRBV6-3 and TRBJ2-7; no definite D call. Between the trimmed V and J ends, which lost 4 bases and 0 bases, there was a span of 13 bases. The CDR3 extends over 15 amino acids. Germline CDR1 MNHEY, CDR2 SVGEGT. CDR3 DNA sequence: TGTGCCAGCAGTTTCTCTACGCAGCCCTCCTACGAGCAGTACTTC. This encodes CASSFSTQPSYEQYF.

The chain employs TRBV6-4 and TRBJ1-1; D not certain. Germline V gene sequence: CDR1 MRHNA, CDR2 SNTAGT. This CDR3 is 13 amino acids long. V lost 4 bases and J lost 0, with 6 bases in between. The CDR3 spells CASSANLNTEAFF. CDR3 in DNA: TGTGCCAGCAGTGCTAACCTGAACACTGAAGCTTTCTTT.

The V and J genes are TRBV28 and TRBJ2-5, with unresolved D. Trimming removed 6 bases at V and 2 bases at J, with 13 bases between. Germline-derived CDR1 and CDR2 are MDHEN and SYDVKM. The CDR3 length is 14 residues. Here the CDR3 DNA reads TGTGCCAGCAGGGGGTGGGCAGGTCAAGAGACCCAGTACTTC. Amino acid sequence: CASRGWAGQETQYF.

This clonotype occurred many times. The genes are TRBV20-1 and TRBJ2-1; no definite D call. Germline values: CDR1 DFQATT, CDR2 SNEGSKA (reference sequence). V was cut by 4 bases and J by 10 bases, with 11 bases left in between. The CDR3 runs 11 residues. CDR3 in amino acids: CSATHTAEQFF. CDR3 nucleotides: TGCAGTGCTACCCATACAGCCGAGCAGTTCTTC.

This clonotype was detected ten times or more. CDR3 DNA sequence: TGCGCCAGCAGCCCAGCCGGGACAGGGCTCCACGAGCAGTACTTC. Its translation is CASSPAGTGLHEQYF. The genes are TRBV5-1 and TRBJ2-7; 9 bases match TRBD1. The germline V gene has CDR1 SGHRS and CDR2 YFSETQ. The CDR3 has 15 residues. V lost 4 bases, J lost 5 bases, and 10 bases stayed unmatched.

This clonotype was detected many times. The chain combines TRBV5-8 with TRBJ2-1; no clear D gene. The CDR3 contains 14 residues. CDR1 is SGHTS and CDR2 is YDEGEE in the germline V gene. Trimming shortened V by 6 bases and J by 0 bases, and 10 bases separated the two germline ends. CDR3 in amino acids: CASTVGLSYNEQFF. CDR3 bases: TGTGCCAGCACCGTTGGTCTCTCCTACAATGAGCAGTTCTTC.

There are a few counts of this clonotype. J is TRBJ2-1 and V is TRBV7-2, with a tentative D call TRBD2 (7 bases). Germline V CDR1 and CDR2: SGHTA, FQGNSA. V lost 2 bases, J lost 8 bases, and 10 bases lay in between. CDR3 length: 13 residues. CDR3 region: CASSLTGGHEQFF. DNA for the CDR3: TGTGCCAGCAGCTTAACCGGGGGGCATGAGCAGTTCTTC.

There are many counts of this clonotype. This chain joins TRBV4-2 and TRBJ2-1; 13 bases match TRBD2. J gave up 7 bases and V 0 bases, and 0 bases lay outside the gene matches. CDR3 size: 15 residues. The V gene's germline CDR1 is LGHNA and CDR2 YNFKEQ. CDR3 residues: CASSQETSGRNEQFF. The CDR3 DNA follows: TGTGCCAGCAGCCAAGAGACTAGCGGGAGGAATGAGCAGTTCTTC.

Many counts were recorded for this clonotype. The rearrangement links TRBV19 to TRBJ2-1, with 9 nucleotides matching TRBD2. Germline-derived CDR1 and CDR2 are LNHDA and SQIVND (reference sequence). The V segment lost 6 bases and the J segment 9 bases; nucleotides outside the gene matches: 18. CDR3 length: 17 amino acids. This CDR3 reads CASSINSREGRNSEQFF. In DNA form, the CDR3 reads TGTGCCAGTAGCATCAATTCGCGGGAGGGCCGAAACAGTGAGCAGTTCTTC.

This clonotype was counted many times. J is TRBJ1-1 and V is TRBV27, with 7 bases that match TRBD1. Germline CDR1 is MNHEY and CDR2 is SMNVEV (reference sequence). The V segment lost 5 bases and the J segment 3 bases; nucleotides outside the gene matches: 3. The CDR3 sequence is 13 residues long. The CDR3 sequence is CASSLQGDTEAFF. The CDR3 region has the DNA TGTGCCAGCAGTCTTCAGGGGGACACTGAAGCTTTCTTT.

Ten or more counts support this clonotype. The chain recombines TRBV6-1 with TRBJ2-7; possibly TRBD2 for D (6 bases). The CDR3 length is 16 residues. V dropped 1 base and J dropped 3 bases, with 16 bases sitting between them. CDR1 and CDR2 from the germline V gene are MNHNS and SASEGT. CDR3 loop: CASSEGRGREDYEQYF. CDR3 nucleotide sequence: TGTGCCAGCAGTGAAGGGCGGGGCAGGGAGGACTACGAGCAGTACTTC.

V is TRBV2 and J is TRBJ1-2; D is uncertain. Germline loops: CDR1 SNHLY, CDR2 FYNNEI. The CDR3 is 13 residues long. Trimming took 6 bases from V and 0 from J, leaving 8 bases between them. This chain's CDR3 is CASREGPNYGYTF. CDR3 DNA sequence: TGTGCCAGCAGAGAGGGTCCTAACTATGGCTACACCTTC.